This T cell receptor (beta chain) was identified during a study of spatial heterogeneity in lung cancer. TCR cDNA molecules each carried a unique molecular identifier. MiXCR, applied by TCRdb to the 5' RACE reads, yields one record per CDR3 protein. Of around 100,000 distinct CDR3 sequences in the sample, under 14% were seen once. The time point was: blood at routine non-recurrence follow-up after resection. This CDR3 is 17 amino acids long. Germline V gene data show CDR1 as SEHNR and CDR2 as FQNEAQ (reference sequence). The V gene lost 0 bases and the J gene lost 2 bases, with 17 bases spanning the gap.

The source material was PBMCs, sampled at follow-up. This receptor was obtained from a female donor with early-stage non-small cell lung cancer. The chain links TRBV7-9 to TRBJ2-7, with a tentative D call TRBD2 (5 bases). The CDR3 sequence is CASSLAPLGILAYEQYF. CDR3 in DNA: TGTGCCAGCAGCTTAGCCCCACTCGGGATTCTTGCCTACGAGCAGTACTTC.